This entry lists 20 T cell receptor beta chains sequenced from one sample in a study of T-cell reconstitution after alpha-beta-depleted transplantation in children. During its preparation, the TCRbeta library received unique molecular identifiers. TCRdb reprocessed the PCR reads with MiXCR, giving one entry per CDR3 protein. The table shows 190,000 or so distinct CDR3 sequences, with less than 8% occurring only once. This material consisted of PBMCs from the stem cell graft donor, taken from the stem cell graft. These receptors came from a human donor who donated a stem cell graft to a child with Wiskott-Aldrich syndrome.

This clonotype was counted at least ten times. V gene TRBV29-1 combines with J gene TRBJ2-4; D is possibly TRBD1 or TRBD2 (5 bases each). The CDR3 extends over 16 amino acids. Germline V gene lookup returns CDR1 SQVTM and CDR2 ANQGSEA. V was shortened by 4 bases and J by 7 bases, with 23 bases between the two germline ends. The CDR3 protein is CSVGDHSGTWGNIQYF. The CDR3 DNA sequence: TGCAGCGTTGGTGACCACTCCGGAACCTGGGGGAACATTCAGTACTTC.

The rearrangement uses TRBV28 and TRBJ2-1; D is unresolved. The CDR3 is 16 amino acids. CDR1 and CDR2 from the germline V gene are MDHEN and SYDVKM. The germline V and J ends were trimmed by 6 bases and 4 bases, with 19 bases remaining between them. The CDR3 sequence: CASRDPVGLGYNEQFF. CDR3 nucleotide sequence: TGTGCCAGCAGAGACCCAGTGGGCCTAGGTTACAATGAGCAGTTCTTC.

The rearrangement uses TRBV6-6 and TRBJ1-2; possibly TRBD1 for D (6 bases). Looked up from germline, CDR1 is MNHNY and CDR2 is SVGAGI (reference sequence). The ends were cut back, 5 bases at V and 7 bases at J, with 14 bases in the middle. The CDR3 contains 13 residues. CDR3 protein: CASSRTEGGGYTF. The CDR3 DNA follows: TGTGCCAGCAGTAGGACAGAAGGGGGTGGCTACACCTTC.

This clonotype was seen at least ten times. The chain has TRBV5-1 and TRBJ2-7; D may be TRBD1 (6 bases). V lost 4 bases and J lost 1, with 6 bases in between. The CDR3 runs to 12 residues. Germline V gene sequence: CDR1 SGHRS, CDR2 YFSETQ. The CDR3 region is CASSRGSYEQYF. For the CDR3, the DNA is TGCGCCAGCAGCAGGGGGTCCTACGAGCAGTACTTC.

This clonotype was counted at least ten times. The chain has TRBV4-3 and TRBJ2-3; D remains ambiguous. The CDR3 has 16 residues. The germline V and J ends were trimmed by 4 bases and 1 base, with 15 bases remaining between them. Germline CDR1 is LGHNA and CDR2 is YSLEER. The CDR3 sequence: CASSPSTVFGTDTQYF. The CDR3 coding sequence is TGCGCCAGCAGCCCCTCGACCGTGTTCGGCACAGATACGCAGTATTTT.

This clonotype is a singleton in its sample. The rearrangement uses TRBV24-1 and TRBJ2-1; D gene unclear. V dropped 0 bases and J dropped 1 base, with 9 bases sitting between them. CDR1 and CDR2 from the germline V gene are KGHDR and SFDVKD. CDR3 length equals 16 residues. CDR3 sequence (DNA): TGTGCCACCAGTGATTTGGCGCCAGGTTCCTACAATGAGCAGTTCTTC. Its protein is CATSDLAPGSYNEQFF.

This clonotype was detected many times. This chain uses TRBV6-5 with TRBJ1-1; no definite D call. CDR3 length equals 17 residues. CDR1 and CDR2 from the germline V gene are MNHEY and SVGAGI. V lost 0 bases to trimming and J lost 2 bases, with 16 bases between them. The CDR3 nucleotides read TGTGCCAGCAGTTACTCGGGATTCCGAGGGTTTAACACTGAAGCTTTCTTT. This encodes CASSYSGFRGFNTEAFF.

This clonotype was detected ten times or more. V and J are TRBV20-1 and TRBJ2-1; the D gene is possibly TRBD2 (6 bases). V was trimmed by 2 bases and J by 12 bases, leaving 26 bases between them. Germline CDR1 is DFQATT and CDR2 is SNEGSKA (reference sequence). This CDR3 has 16 amino acids. The CDR3 DNA follows: TGCAGTGCTAGAAACCCCGGGCGGTCGCGGGACGAGGGGCAGTTCTTC. This gives the protein CSARNPGRSRDEGQFF.

This clonotype came up many times. The genes are TRBV25-1 and TRBJ2-1; D assignment may be TRBD1 or TRBD2 (6 bases each). This CDR3 region has 16 residues. V was trimmed by 5 bases and J by 8 bases, leaving 22 bases between them. Germline loops: CDR1 MGHDK, CDR2 SYGVNS. As DNA, the CDR3 is TGTGCCAGCAGTAAAACCGGAGGGGGAAGCGGAGATGAGCAGTTCTTC. Protein product: CASSKTGGGSGDEQFF.

This clonotype was detected many times. This chain connects TRBV29-1 to TRBJ2-3; TRBD1 matches at 12 bases. Germline CDR1 and CDR2: SQVTM and ANQGSEA. The V and J ends lost 4 bases and 4 bases, in that order; junction bases with no gene match: 3. The CDR3 has 14 amino acids. In nucleotides, the CDR3 is TGCAGCGTTGGGGGACAGGGGGCGGCAGATACGCAGTATTTT. Amino acids: CSVGGQGAADTQYF.

The chain has TRBV10-1 and TRBJ2-1; D gene unclear. Germline lookup yields CDR1 WNHNN and CDR2 SYGVQD (reference sequence). This CDR3 is built from 14 residues. V lost 6 bases, J lost 1 base, and 10 bases lay in between. This CDR3 is CASSGSVSYNEQFF. For the CDR3, the DNA is TGCGCCAGCAGCGGTTCGGTATCCTACAATGAGCAGTTCTTC.

In this sample, this clonotype turned up many times. V and J are TRBV7-6 and TRBJ1-6, with D hard to call. Germline lookup yields CDR1 SGHVS and CDR2 FNYEAQ. Trimming took 2 bases from V and 10 from J, leaving 12 bases between them. The CDR3 runs to 14 residues. The CDR3 nucleotides read TGTGCCAGCAGCTTATCGGGTGAAGGATCACCCCTCCACTTT. This encodes CASSLSGEGSPLHF.

This clonotype was seen a handful of times. The rearrangement uses TRBV20-1 and TRBJ2-5; D is possibly TRBD1 (6 bases). Germline V gene sequence: CDR1 DFQATT, CDR2 SNEGSKA (reference sequence). Trimming removed 7 bases at V and 1 base at J, with 16 bases between. The CDR3 totals 14 residues. Here the CDR3 DNA reads TGCAGTGTCAATGTAGGCAGGGGCCAAGAGACCCAGTACTTC. Amino acids: CSVNVGRGQETQYF.

This clonotype was seen repeatedly, ten times or more. This chain connects TRBV7-2 to TRBJ1-4; D not resolved. The CDR3 is made up of 13 amino acids. Trimming left V 5 bases short and J 11 bases short, with 15 bases between. Germline CDR1 is SGHTA and CDR2 is FQGNSA. For the CDR3, the DNA is TGTGCCAGCAGCCCCCGGACGTCTCCCAAACTGTTTTTT. Protein sequence: CASSPRTSPKLFF.

This clonotype was picked up many times. The V gene is TRBV20-1, the J gene TRBJ1-3; D remains unclear. Per germline, CDR1 DFQATT and CDR2 SNEGSKA (reference sequence). The V end lost 0 bases, the J end lost 3 bases, and 12 bases lay between the germline ends. The CDR3 totals 15 residues. The CDR3 DNA is TGCAGTGCTAGAGATCTTCCACCCGGTGGAAACACCATATATTTT. Translated, it gives CSARDLPPGGNTIYF.

This clonotype was detected many times. The genes are TRBV6-1 and TRBJ2-3; 10 bases agree with TRBD1. The junction had 4 bases not matched to a gene; V was cut back by 6 bases and J by 4 bases. The germline V gene encodes CDR1 MNHNS and CDR2 SASEGT. This CDR3 has 14 amino acids. The CDR3 protein is CASRPGQGADTQYF. CDR3 DNA sequence: TGTGCCAGCAGGCCAGGACAGGGGGCAGATACGCAGTATTTT.

The chain employs TRBV23-1 and TRBJ1-1; D gene ambiguous. Being an ORF, TRBV23-1 has a function that is uncertain. V was pared by 3 bases and J by 4 bases, with 15 bases between. The CDR3 has 15 amino acids. The CDR3 DNA is TGCGCCAGCAGTCAGAGAAGAGTCACCATCACTGAAGCTTTCTTT. Amino acid sequence: CASSQRRVTITEAFF.

This clonotype was seen many times. The chain combines TRBV9 with TRBJ2-1; the D gene is possibly TRBD1 (6 bases). The CDR3 spans 18 residues. Germline-derived CDR1 and CDR2 are SGDLS and YYNGEE. Trimming cost V 0 bases and J 0 bases, with 16 bases left between them. CDR3 nucleotide sequence: TGTGCCAGCAGCGTAGAGGGGACACGGATTTTCTCCTACAATGAGCAGTTCTTC. It encodes CASSVEGTRIFSYNEQFF.

The CDR3 protein is CASSLASEPGQPQHF. The CDR3 region has the DNA TGCGCCAGCAGCTTGGCCTCCGAACCTGGGCAGCCCCAGCATTTT. The gene calls are TRBV5-1 and TRBJ1-5; no firm D call. Trimming took 0 bases from V and 7 from J, leaving 14 bases between them. CDR3 size: 15 residues. CDR1 is SGHRS and CDR2 is YFSETQ in the germline V gene.

In its sample, this clonotype was seen many times. The V call is TRBV6-5, the J call TRBJ1-3; the D is unclear. Trimming shortened V by 2 bases and J by 10 bases, and 6 bases separated the two germline ends. The CDR3 runs 11 residues. Germline lookup yields CDR1 MNHEY and CDR2 SVGAGI. The CDR3 nucleotides are TGTGCCAGCAGTTACGGTGGGACCATATATTTT. This sequence encodes CASSYGGTIYF.